This is a list of T cell receptor beta chains from one sample in a study of T cells in Graves' hyperthyroidism and ophthalmopathy. TCRdb passed the multiplex PCR reads through MiXCR, listing each CDR3 protein once. This table holds almost 350,000 distinct CDR3 sequences, 15% to 20% found once. What was sequenced was blood. The receptors were gathered from a woman in her 40s with Graves' ophthalmopathy. The CDR3 runs from the conserved cysteine through the conserved F or W. D genes are given only for firm matches. Clone sizes are given selectively: once, few, many, or a class where the clone is expanded.

DNA	CDR3	D	size	V	J
TGTGCCAGCAGCACCTACCAAACTGAAGCTTTCTTT	CASSTYQTEAFF	NA	many	TRBV11-2	TRBJ1-1
TGCGCCAGCAGCCAAGTTTTCAGGAGCTATGGCTACATCTTC	CASSQVFRSYGYIF	NA	NA	TRBV4-3	TRBJ1-2
TGCAGTGCTAGATTGGGTAACACCGGGGAGCTGTTTTTT	CSARLGNTGELFF	NA	many	TRBV20-1	TRBJ2-2
TGTGCCAGCAGGGCCTCCGGGATAGTCGTTTATCAGCCCCAGCGTTTT	CASRASGIVVYQPQRF	NA	few	TRBV28	TRBJ1-5
TGTGCCAGCTCACCAGCGTCCGGGGCTGAAGCTTTCTTT	CASSPASGAEAFF	NA	many	TRBV18	TRBJ1-1
TGTGCCAGCACCGCTACTACGGCGGGAGGGCCAGAGACCCAGTACTTC	CASTATTAGGPETQYF	TRBD2	many	TRBV6-5	TRBJ2-5
TGTGCCAGCAGTCTCCGCGCTAGCGCTTTCTACGAGCAGTACTTC	CASSLRASAFYEQYF	NA	many	TRBV27	TRBJ2-7
TGTGCCAGCAGTTACACGACGGGACCCCCCGGAGGGCCCCAGCATTTT	CASSYTTGPPGGPQHF	NA	many	TRBV6-5	TRBJ1-5
TGTGCCAGCAGCACTGGGACGGACCAAGAGACCCAGTACTTC	CASSTGTDQETQYF	NA	few	TRBV7-2	TRBJ2-5
TGCAGTGCAAAGGAGTGGGACACTGAAGCTTTCTTT	CSAKEWDTEAFF	NA	NA	TRBV20-1	TRBJ1-1
TGTGCCAGCAGTTACGGCCCCGGAAAGAACACTGAAGCTTTCTTT	CASSYGPGKNTEAFF	NA	many	TRBV28	TRBJ1-1
TGTGCCAGCAGCCACGGAGACAGGTCCCATCAGCCCCAGCATTTT	CASSHGDRSHQPQHF	NA	many	TRBV3-1	TRBJ1-5
TGTGCCAGCAGCTTAAAAGGACAGTTGAAAGCTTTCTTT	CASSLKGQLKAFF	NA	many	TRBV7-9	TRBJ1-1
TGTGCCAGCCGGGCCCCGACAGGGAAGTACGAGCAGTACTTC	CASRAPTGKYEQYF	TRBD1	many	TRBV28	TRBJ2-7
TGTGCCAGCAGCCAATTGGTTATCACTGAAGCTTTCTTT	CASSQLVITEAFF	NA	many	TRBV3-1	TRBJ1-1
TGTGCCAGCAGTTTTGCCGAGAACACTGAAGCTTTCTTT	CASSFAENTEAFF	NA	few	TRBV12-3/TRBV12-4	TRBJ1-1
TGCAGTGCTAACGATGATAGCTCCTACGAGCAGTACTTC	CSANDDSSYEQYF	NA	NA	TRBV20-1	TRBJ2-7
TGTGCCAGCAGCTCGACAGGGGCGAGGGAAAAACTGTTTTTT	CASSSTGAREKLFF	TRBD1	many	TRBV7-9	TRBJ1-4
TGTGCCAGCAGCTTAACGGGGACGGGGGGCACTGAAGCTTTCTTT	CASSLTGTGGTEAFF	NA	many	TRBV7-3	TRBJ1-1
TGTGCCAGCAGCGTAGCCGAGACAAGTTATGGCTACACCTTC	CASSVAETSYGYTF	NA	many	TRBV9	TRBJ1-2
TGTGCCAGCTCACAAGGGGGACAGAGAGCTAACTATGGCTACACCTTC	CASSQGGQRANYGYTF	TRBD1	NA	TRBV18	TRBJ1-2
TGTGCCAGCAGCCAATGGACTAGCGGGAGGTACGAGCAGTACTTC	CASSQWTSGRYEQYF	TRBD2	many	TRBV3-1	TRBJ2-7
TGTGCCAGCAGCTCCCGGCTAGCGGGAGGGCCATCAAGGGAGCAGTACTTC	CASSSRLAGGPSREQYF	TRBD2	many	TRBV11-2	TRBJ2-7
TGTGCCTGGAGCGGCGGAGGTAGTACCTACGAGCAGTACTTC	CAWSGGGSTYEQYF	NA	NA	TRBV30	TRBJ2-7
TGTGCCAGCAGCCCAGGAGATGACGGAAGCTCCTACGAGCAGTACTTC	CASSPGDDGSSYEQYF	NA	many	TRBV27	TRBJ2-7
TGTGCCAGCAGTGGGGGACCGGGACCCGCCGGTGGTTCACCCCTCCACTTT	CASSGGPGPAGGSPLHF	NA	many	TRBV6-1	TRBJ1-6
TGTGCCAGCAGTTTGGACAGGGCCATGAACACTGAAGCTTTCTTT	CASSLDRAMNTEAFF	TRBD1	many	TRBV12-3/TRBV12-4	TRBJ1-1
TGTGCCAGCAGTCCCCGGGACCGTAGCAATCAGCCCCAGCATTTT	CASSPRDRSNQPQHF	NA	many	TRBV6-1	TRBJ1-5
TGTGCCAGTAGTAAGGAAGGTGGAGAAGCTTTCTTT	CASSKEGGEAFF	NA	many	TRBV19	TRBJ1-1
TGTGCCAGCACTTTAATGTGGGAGAACACTGAAGCTTTCTTT	CASTLMWENTEAFF	NA	many	TRBV12-3/TRBV12-4	TRBJ1-1
TGCAGCGTTGCCCCGGGATCCTACGAGCAGTACTTC	CSVAPGSYEQYF	NA	many	TRBV29-1	TRBJ2-7
TGTGCCATCCCCCCGAGGACTGAAGCTTACTTT	CAIPPRTEAYF	NA	few	TRBV6-1	TRBJ1-1
TGCAGCGTTGAAGATCCGGGACACCCCACCTACGAGCAGTACTTC	CSVEDPGHPTYEQYF	NA	many	TRBV29-1	TRBJ2-7
TGTGCCATCACGGGACTGTTGAACACTGAAGCTTTCTTT	CAITGLLNTEAFF	NA	many	TRBV10-3	TRBJ1-1
TGTGCCAGCAGTGAAGCGGAGGGGTACTACGAGCAGTACTTC	CASSEAEGYYEQYF	NA	NA	TRBV6-1	TRBJ2-7
TGCGCCAGCAGCTTGTCCTTGGACAGCTCCTACGAGCAGTACTTC	CASSLSLDSSYEQYF	NA	many	TRBV5-1	TRBJ2-7
TGTGCCAGCGACCCTGGCGGGGAAACAGGCCGATTCGGAGTGACCCAGTACTTT	CASDPGGETGRFGVTQYF	NA	many	TRBV25-1	TRBJ1-6
TGTGCCAGCAGTTCTGTGCGGCGCAACTACGAGCAGTACTTC	CASSSVRRNYEQYF	NA	many	TRBV12-3/TRBV12-4	TRBJ2-7
TGCAGTGCTAGAGCGGGACAGTCCTATAGCAATCAGCCCCAGCATTTT	CSARAGQSYSNQPQHF	TRBD1	many	TRBV20-1	TRBJ1-5
TGTGCCAGCAGCTTAACGGGAGGGCCGGCCGGGGAGCTGTTTTTT	CASSLTGGPAGELFF	TRBD2	many	TRBV11-2	TRBJ2-2
TGTGCCTGGAGCCGACGATCTGCGGGGTCTGGCTACACCTTC	CAWSRRSAGSGYTF	NA	many	TRBV30	TRBJ1-2
TGTGCCAGCAGCGAGAGGCAATACTATGGCTACGCCTTC	CASSERQYYGYAF	NA	many	TRBV6-1	TRBJ1-2
TGCGCCAGCAGCCCAGGGACAGGGAGGGGGTCTGCCAAAAACATTCAGTACTTC	CASSPGTGRGSAKNIQYF	TRBD1	few	TRBV4-1	TRBJ2-4
TGTGCCAGCAGCAATCGGGACCCGAATTCACCCCTCCACTTT	CASSNRDPNSPLHF	NA	many	TRBV7-8	TRBJ1-6
TGCAGTGCTAGAGGGGGGTTTTCCTACGAGCAGTACTTC	CSARGGFSYEQYF	NA	NA	TRBV20-1	TRBJ2-7
TGTGCCAGCAGTTCTCCACTGACTAGCGGGAGTGTCTACGAGCAGTACTTC	CASSSPLTSGSVYEQYF	TRBD2	many	TRBV28	TRBJ2-7
TGCGCCAGCAGCCAAAGTACAGGGGGCAATAGGCCCCAGCATTTT	CASSQSTGGNRPQHF	TRBD1	many	TRBV4-3	TRBJ1-5
TGTGCCAGCAGTGAAGCGCCCGTAGGGGCGCGCAATCAGCCCCAGCATTTT	CASSEAPVGARNQPQHF	NA	many	TRBV6-1	TRBJ1-5
TGTGCCAGCAGGAAAGCATGGGAAAGGGGCGATGAAGCTTTCTTT	CASRKAWERGDEAFF	NA	many	TRBV2	TRBJ1-1
TGTGCCTGGAGTAGGTCCTACGAGCAGTACTTC	CAWSRSYEQYF	NA	many	TRBV30	TRBJ2-7